These T cell receptor beta chains were read from a single sample in a study of T cells in Graves' hyperthyroidism and ophthalmopathy. TCRdb fed the multiplex PCR reads into MiXCR, producing one record per CDR3 protein. The repertoire holds 300,000 to 400,000 distinct CDR3 sequences, approximately 17% seen once, with 40% in the top ten. Material: blood. These receptors all come from a man younger than 30 with Graves' ophthalmopathy. The CDR3 runs from the conserved cysteine through the conserved F or W. Each record gives: clone size, D gene, V gene, J gene, CDR3 protein, CDR3 DNA. D genes are given only for firm matches. Some rows mark clone size as missing; the rest say once, few, many or name a class of expanded clone.

NA	NA	TRBV7-9	TRBJ1-4	CASSPSTEKLFF	TGTGCCAGCAGCCCATCTACTGAAAAACTGTTTTTT
NA	NA	TRBV10-3	TRBJ2-1	CAISESKGYEQFF	TGTGCCATCAGTGAGTCGAAAGGGTATGAGCAGTTCTTC
many	TRBD1	TRBV2	TRBJ1-1	CASSAHRDREEAFF	TGTGCCAGCAGCGCCCACCGGGACAGGGAAGAAGCTTTCTTT
NA	TRBD2	TRBV20-1	TRBJ2-5	CSARGGGEETQYF	TGCAGTGCTAGAGGCGGGGGGGAGGAGACCCAGTACTTC
NA	NA	TRBV20-1	TRBJ2-7	CSARAAGSYEQYF	TGCAGTGCTAGGGCCGCGGGATCCTACGAGCAGTACTTC
NA	TRBD1	TRBV9	TRBJ2-7	CASSATGTGAYEQYF	TGTGCCAGCAGCGCTACCGGGACAGGGGCCTACGAGCAGTACTTC
NA	TRBD2	TRBV6-4	TRBJ2-7	CASSYSGGFDEQYF	TGTGCCAGCAGTTACTCGGGGGGATTCGACGAGCAGTACTTC
many	TRBD2	TRBV3-1	TRBJ2-3	CASSQAEREDSTDTQYF	TGTGCCAGCAGCCAGGCCGAGCGGGAGGACTCCACAGATACGCAGTATTTT
NA	NA	TRBV19	TRBJ1-6	CASSIAPKGNSPLHF	TGTGCCAGTAGTATAGCCCCAAAGGGGAATTCACCCCTCCACTTT
NA	NA	TRBV4-2	TRBJ2-7	CASSQTMGNEQYF	TGTGCCAGCAGCCAGACGATGGGAAACGAGCAGTACTTC
many	NA	TRBV7-8	TRBJ2-7	CASSYGQPYEQYF	TGTGCCAGCAGCTACGGACAGCCCTACGAGCAGTACTTC
many	TRBD1	TRBV12-3/TRBV12-4	TRBJ1-2	CASSFEGAIGYTF	TGTGCCAGCAGTTTCGAGGGGGCTATAGGCTACACCTTC
many	TRBD1	TRBV28	TRBJ2-7	CASSLTGTGNEQYF	TGTGCCAGCAGTTTAACAGGGACAGGAAACGAGCAGTACTTC
many	NA	TRBV20-1	TRBJ2-7	CSARDWGGSYEQYF	TGCAGTGCTAGAGATTGGGGGGGCTCGTACGAGCAGTACTTC
many	NA	TRBV7-3	TRBJ2-2	CASSLKWGAGELFF	TGTGCCAGCAGCTTAAAATGGGGGGCCGGGGAGCTGTTTTTT
few	TRBD1	TRBV18	TRBJ2-5	CASSPALPGTGEETQYF	TGTGCCAGCTCACCTGCCTTACCCGGGACAGGGGAAGAGACCCAGTACTTC
few	NA	TRBV10-3	TRBJ2-3	CAISELWGADTQYF	TGTGCCATCAGTGAGCTATGGGGGGCAGATACGCAGTATTTT
many	TRBD1	TRBV27	TRBJ1-1	CASTRQGAYTEAFF	TGTGCCAGCACTCGACAGGGGGCGTACACTGAAGCTTTCTTT
NA	NA	TRBV5-1	TRBJ1-2	CASSLAGQYGYTF	TGCGCCAGCAGCTTGGCCGGACAGTATGGCTACACCTTC
many	TRBD2	TRBV6-1	TRBJ2-3	CASSGSGGADTQYF	TGTGCCAGCAGTGGTAGCGGGGGTGCAGATACGCAGTATTTT
NA	TRBD2	TRBV12-3/TRBV12-4	TRBJ2-5	CASSDGGGDQETQYF	TGTGCCAGCAGTGACGGGGGGGGGGACCAAGAGACCCAGTACTTC
many	TRBD1	TRBV24-1	TRBJ2-5	CATSDSGQGAETQYF	TGTGCCACCAGTGACTCGGGACAGGGGGCGGAGACCCAGTACTTC
many	NA	TRBV12-3/TRBV12-4	TRBJ2-5	CASRQGRRETQYF	TGTGCCAGCAGGCAGGGGCGGAGAGAGACCCAGTACTTC
NA	TRBD1	TRBV27	TRBJ1-2	CASSFRTGVGGYTF	TGTGCCAGCAGTTTTAGGACAGGAGTTGGCGGCTACACCTTC
many	NA	TRBV12-3/TRBV12-4	TRBJ2-7	CASSLAFLSYEQYF	TGTGCCAGCAGTTTAGCCTTTTTATCCTACGAGCAGTACTTC
NA	TRBD1	TRBV28	TRBJ1-6	CASSLRTGTENSPLHF	TGTGCCAGCAGTTTGCGAACCGGGACAGAGAATTCACCCCTCCACTTT
many	NA	TRBV20-1	TRBJ2-2	CSARLALGPTGELFF	TGCAGTGCTAGGTTGGCCTTGGGTCCAACCGGGGAGCTGTTTTTT
NA	NA	TRBV28	TRBJ2-1	CASSLSDRGWTLNNEQFF	TGTGCCAGCAGTTTATCGGACAGAGGGTGGACCCTGAACAATGAGCAGTTCTTC
many	NA	TRBV11-1	TRBJ1-1	CASSSIIDTEAFF	TGTGCCAGCAGCTCCATTATAGACACTGAAGCTTTCTTT
many	TRBD2	TRBV20-1	TRBJ2-7	CSVGSGVGEQYF	TGCAGTGTAGGTAGCGGGGTGGGTGAGCAGTACTTC
NA	TRBD1	TRBV6-1	TRBJ1-1	CASRPGQGAGTEAFF	TGTGCCAGCAGACCGGGACAGGGGGCTGGCACTGAAGCTTTCTTT
many	NA	TRBV27	TRBJ1-1	CASSLTGGGTEAFF	TGTGCCAGCAGTTTAACGGGGGGGGGCACTGAAGCTTTCTTT
NA	NA	TRBV10-3	TRBJ2-7	CAISDGGWGEQYF	TGTGCCATCAGTGATGGAGGTTGGGGCGAGCAGTACTTC
many	NA	TRBV12-3/TRBV12-4	TRBJ2-5	CASQGGLGETQYF	TGTGCCAGTCAGGGTGGATTAGGAGAGACCCAGTACTTC
many	NA	TRBV20-1	TRBJ2-2	CSALFIRANTGELFF	TGCAGTGCTTTATTCATAAGGGCGAACACCGGGGAGCTGTTTTTT
many	TRBD1	TRBV6-5	TRBJ1-2	CASSYTGTGDPGYTF	TGTGCCAGCAGTTACACCGGGACAGGGGACCCTGGCTACACCTTC
few	NA	TRBV6-2/TRBV6-3	TRBJ1-5	CAAKGSGYSNQPQHF	TGTGCCGCCAAAGGGAGTGGGTATAGCAATCAGCCCCAGCATTTT
NA	TRBD1	TRBV25-1	TRBJ2-1	CASSVGQGPVSYNEQFF	TGTGCCAGCAGTGTTGGACAGGGCCCGGTCTCCTACAATGAGCAGTTCTTC
NA	TRBD1	TRBV20-1	TRBJ2-1	CSARDRGQGAQWTYNEQFF	TGCAGTGCTAGAGATCGCGGACAGGGGGCGCAGTGGACCTACAATGAGCAGTTCTTC
few	NA	TRBV2	TRBJ2-1	CASSFTDSGEQFF	TGTGCCAGCAGTTTCACTGACAGCGGTGAGCAGTTCTTC
few	NA	TRBV19	TRBJ2-5	CASSLDQEETQYF	TGTGCCAGTAGTCTGGACCAAGAAGAGACCCAGTACTTC
NA	NA	TRBV4-1	TRBJ1-2	CASSQEGLGSSNYGYTF	TGCGCCAGCAGCCAAGAAGGTTTGGGAAGCTCTAACTATGGCTACACCTTC
NA	TRBD2	TRBV12-3/TRBV12-4	TRBJ2-1	CASSLGGGVRFF	TGTGCCAGCAGCCTGGGCGGGGGGGTTCGGTTCTTC
many	NA	TRBV18	TRBJ1-2	CASSPEADYGYTF	TGTGCCAGCTCACCGGAGGCGGACTATGGCTACACCTTC
many	TRBD1	TRBV27	TRBJ2-7	CASSSGTAGSDEQYF	TGTGCCAGCAGTTCGGGGACAGCAGGATCAGACGAGCAGTACTTC
NA	TRBD2	TRBV29-1	TRBJ2-3	CSVRLAGGLDTQYF	TGCAGCGTCAGACTAGCGGGGGGGTTAGATACGCAGTATTTT
NA	NA	TRBV6-2/TRBV6-3	TRBJ2-7	CASRRSDGPSYEQYF	TGTGCCAGCAGACGATCGGACGGTCCCTCCTACGAGCAGTACTTC
NA	TRBD1	TRBV4-1	TRBJ1-4	CASSQLLGTANEKLFF	TGCGCCAGCAGCCAACTTCTAGGGACAGCTAATGAAAAACTGTTTTTT
NA	NA	TRBV14	TRBJ1-1	CASSQEVQGRAFF	TGTGCCAGCAGCCAAGAGGTGCAGGGAAGGGCTTTCTTT
many	NA	TRBV27	TRBJ1-5	CASSSPGHNQPQHF	TGTGCCAGCAGTTCCCCGGGACACAATCAGCCCCAGCATTTT
many	NA	TRBV27	TRBJ2-5	CATSGQNEETQYF	TGTGCCACCTCCGGACAGAACGAAGAGACCCAGTACTTC
NA	NA	TRBV7-3	TRBJ2-1	CASSLLGLSHEQFF	TGTGCCAGCAGCTTATTGGGACTTTCCCATGAGCAGTTCTTC
many	NA	TRBV6-1	TRBJ1-5	CASSEAGGGNQPQHF	TGTGCCAGCAGTGAAGCGGGGGGTGGCAATCAGCCCCAGCATTTT